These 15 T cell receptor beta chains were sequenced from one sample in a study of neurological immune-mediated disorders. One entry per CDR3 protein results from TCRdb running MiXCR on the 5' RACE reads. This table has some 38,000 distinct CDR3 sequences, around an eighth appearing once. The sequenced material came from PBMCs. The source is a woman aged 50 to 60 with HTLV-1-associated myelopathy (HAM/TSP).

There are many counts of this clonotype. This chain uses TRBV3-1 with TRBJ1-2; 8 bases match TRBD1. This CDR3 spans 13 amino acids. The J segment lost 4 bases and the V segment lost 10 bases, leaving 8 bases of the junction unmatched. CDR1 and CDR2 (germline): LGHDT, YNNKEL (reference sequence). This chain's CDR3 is CATQGAQRYGYTF. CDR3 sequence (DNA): TGTGCCACCCAGGGGGCGCAGCGCTATGGCTACACCTTC.

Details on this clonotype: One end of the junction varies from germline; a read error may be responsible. The CDR3 region is CTSSLLPNSYNERFF. CDR3 DNA sequence: TGTACCAGCTCTCTGCTTCCCAACTCCTACAATGAGCGGTTCTTC. The V and J genes are TRBV18 and TRBJ2-1, with D unresolved. CDR3 length: 15 amino acids. CDR1 and CDR2 from the germline V gene are KGHSH and LQKENI.

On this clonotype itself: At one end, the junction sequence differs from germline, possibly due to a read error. CDR3 sequence (DNA): TGCGCCAGCAGCTTGGGTACAGATCCTTCACCCCGCCACTTT. It encodes CASSLGTDPSPRHF. This chain joins TRBV5-1 and TRBJ1-6; D gene unclear. CDR1 SGHRS and CDR2 YFSETQ come from the germline V gene. The length of the CDR3 is 14 residues.

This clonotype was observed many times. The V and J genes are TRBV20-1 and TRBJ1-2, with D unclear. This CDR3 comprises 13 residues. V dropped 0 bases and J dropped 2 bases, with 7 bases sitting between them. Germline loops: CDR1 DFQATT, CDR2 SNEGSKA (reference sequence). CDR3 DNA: TGCAGTGCTAGAGATAAGGCCAACTATGGCTACACCTTC. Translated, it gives CSARDKANYGYTF.

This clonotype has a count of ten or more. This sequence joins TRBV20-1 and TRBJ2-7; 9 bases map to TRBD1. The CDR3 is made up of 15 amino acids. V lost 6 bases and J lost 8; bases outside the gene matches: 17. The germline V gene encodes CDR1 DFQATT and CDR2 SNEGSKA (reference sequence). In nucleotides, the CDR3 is TGCAGTGCACAGCCCGCGGGACAGGGATTTGGCAAGCAGTACTTC. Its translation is CSAQPAGQGFGKQYF.

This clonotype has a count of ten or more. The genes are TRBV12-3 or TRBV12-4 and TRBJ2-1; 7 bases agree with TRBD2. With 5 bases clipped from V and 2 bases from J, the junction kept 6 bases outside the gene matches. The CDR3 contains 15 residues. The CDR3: CASSRGDHPYNEQFF. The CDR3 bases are TGTGCCAGCAGTCGGGGGGACCACCCCTACAATGAGCAGTTCTTC.

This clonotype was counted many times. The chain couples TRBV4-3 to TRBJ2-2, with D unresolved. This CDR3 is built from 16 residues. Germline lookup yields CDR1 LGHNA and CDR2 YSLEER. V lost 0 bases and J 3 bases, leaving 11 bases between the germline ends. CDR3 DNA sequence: TGCGCCAGCAGCCAAGAGCGGCTTGAATACACCGGGGAGCTGTTTTTT. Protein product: CASSQERLEYTGELFF.

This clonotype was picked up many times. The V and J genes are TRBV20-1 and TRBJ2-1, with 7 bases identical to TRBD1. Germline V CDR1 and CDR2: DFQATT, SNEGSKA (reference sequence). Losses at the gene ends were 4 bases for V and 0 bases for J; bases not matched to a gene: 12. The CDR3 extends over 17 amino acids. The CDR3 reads CSATGRGQSISYNEQFF. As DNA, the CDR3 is TGCAGTGCTACGGGACGGGGACAGTCGATCTCCTACAATGAGCAGTTCTTC.

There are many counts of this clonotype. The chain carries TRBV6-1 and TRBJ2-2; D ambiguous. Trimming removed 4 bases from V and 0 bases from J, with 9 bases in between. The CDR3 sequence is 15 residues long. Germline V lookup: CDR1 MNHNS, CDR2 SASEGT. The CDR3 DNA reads TGTGCCAGCAGTGTACGGAATGCGAACACCGGGGAGCTGTTTTTT. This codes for CASSVRNANTGELFF.

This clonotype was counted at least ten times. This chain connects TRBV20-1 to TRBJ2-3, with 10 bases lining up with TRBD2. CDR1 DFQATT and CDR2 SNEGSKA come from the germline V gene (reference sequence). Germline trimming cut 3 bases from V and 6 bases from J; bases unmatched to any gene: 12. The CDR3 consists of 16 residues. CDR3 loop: CSASASGGGRGDTQYF. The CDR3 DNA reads TGCAGTGCTAGTGCTAGCGGGGGAGGTCGGGGGGATACGCAGTATTTT.

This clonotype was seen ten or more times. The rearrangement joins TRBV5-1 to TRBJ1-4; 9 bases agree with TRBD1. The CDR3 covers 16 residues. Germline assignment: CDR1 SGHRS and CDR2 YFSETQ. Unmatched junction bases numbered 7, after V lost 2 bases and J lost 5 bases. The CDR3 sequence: CASSLAPTGGNEKLFF. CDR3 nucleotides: TGCGCCAGCAGCTTAGCCCCGACAGGGGGGAATGAAAAACTGTTTTTT.

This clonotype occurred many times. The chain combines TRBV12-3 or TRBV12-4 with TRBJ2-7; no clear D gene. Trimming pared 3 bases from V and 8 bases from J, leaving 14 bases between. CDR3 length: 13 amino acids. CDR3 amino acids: CASSFIKGSKQYV. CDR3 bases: TGTGCCAGCAGTTTTATAAAGGGAAGTAAGCAGTACGTC.

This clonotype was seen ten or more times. The CDR3 spells CASSKDRALGEKLFF. The CDR3 DNA follows: TGTGCCAGCAGTAAAGACCGGGCCCTTGGGGAAAAACTGTTTTTT. The rearrangement links TRBV12-3 or TRBV12-4 to TRBJ1-4; D gene uncertain. The CDR3 runs to 15 residues. V lost 5 bases to trimming and J lost 8 bases, with 18 bases between them.

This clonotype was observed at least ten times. The CDR3 DNA reads as TGCGCCAGCAGCGCTACCCAATCCGGACAGGGGGCTACCGAGAACACTGAAGCTTTCTTT. It encodes CASSATQSGQGATENTEAFF. V gene TRBV5-1 combines with J gene TRBJ1-1, with TRBD1 matching 11 bases. The CDR3 is made up of 20 amino acids. With 4 bases clipped from V and 1 base from J, the junction kept 18 bases outside the gene matches. Germline V gives CDR1 SGHRS, CDR2 YFSETQ.

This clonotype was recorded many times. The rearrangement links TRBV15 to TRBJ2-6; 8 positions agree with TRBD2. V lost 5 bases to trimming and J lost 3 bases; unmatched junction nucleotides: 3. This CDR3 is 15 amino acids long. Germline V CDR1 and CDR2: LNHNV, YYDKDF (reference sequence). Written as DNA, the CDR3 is TGTGCCACCAGCCTCGGGGGGGTTGGGGCCAACGTCCTGACTTTC. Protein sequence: CATSLGGVGANVLTF.